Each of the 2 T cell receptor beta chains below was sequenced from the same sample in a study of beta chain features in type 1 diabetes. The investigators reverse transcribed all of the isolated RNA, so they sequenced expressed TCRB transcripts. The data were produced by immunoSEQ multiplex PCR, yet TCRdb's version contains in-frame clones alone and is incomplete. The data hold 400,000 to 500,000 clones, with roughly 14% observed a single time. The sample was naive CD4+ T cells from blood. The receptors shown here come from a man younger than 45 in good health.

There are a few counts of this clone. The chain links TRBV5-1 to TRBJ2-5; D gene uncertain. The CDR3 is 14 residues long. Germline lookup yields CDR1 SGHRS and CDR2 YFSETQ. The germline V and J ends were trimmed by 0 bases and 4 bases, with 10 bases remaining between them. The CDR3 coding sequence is TGCGCCAGCAGCTTGGTATCCAGCGTAGAGACCCAGTACTTC. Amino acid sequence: CASSLVSSVETQYF.

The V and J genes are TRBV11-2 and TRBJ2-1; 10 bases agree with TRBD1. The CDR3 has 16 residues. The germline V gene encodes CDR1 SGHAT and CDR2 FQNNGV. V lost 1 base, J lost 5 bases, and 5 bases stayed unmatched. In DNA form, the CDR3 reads TGTGCCAGCAGCTTAGTCGGGACAGGGGTACACAATGAGCAGTTCTTC. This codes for CASSLVGTGVHNEQFF.